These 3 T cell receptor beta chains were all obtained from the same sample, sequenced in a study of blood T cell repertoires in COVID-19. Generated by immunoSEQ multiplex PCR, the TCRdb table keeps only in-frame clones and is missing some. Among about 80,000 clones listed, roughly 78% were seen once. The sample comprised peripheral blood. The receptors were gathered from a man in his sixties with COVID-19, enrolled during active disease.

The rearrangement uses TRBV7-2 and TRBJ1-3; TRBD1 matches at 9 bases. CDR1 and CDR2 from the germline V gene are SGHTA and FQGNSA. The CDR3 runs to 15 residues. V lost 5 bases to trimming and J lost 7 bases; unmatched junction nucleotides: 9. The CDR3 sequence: CASSQTRDRDNTIYF. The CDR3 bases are TGTGCCAGCAGCCAAACCCGGGACAGGGATAACACCATATATTTT. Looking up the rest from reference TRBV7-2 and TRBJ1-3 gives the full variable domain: GAGVSQSPSNKVTEKGKDVELRCDPISGHTALYWYRQSLGQGLEFLIYFQGNSAPDKSGLPSDRFSAERTGGSVSTLTIQRTQQEDSAVYLCASSQTRDRDNTIYFGEGSWLTVV.

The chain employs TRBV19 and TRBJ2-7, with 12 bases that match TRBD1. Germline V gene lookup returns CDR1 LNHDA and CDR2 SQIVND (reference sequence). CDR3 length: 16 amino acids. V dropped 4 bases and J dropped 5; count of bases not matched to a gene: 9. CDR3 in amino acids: CASSRGTGGAQDEQYF. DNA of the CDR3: TGTGCCAGTAGTAGGGGGACAGGGGGCGCCCAGGACGAGCAGTACTTC.

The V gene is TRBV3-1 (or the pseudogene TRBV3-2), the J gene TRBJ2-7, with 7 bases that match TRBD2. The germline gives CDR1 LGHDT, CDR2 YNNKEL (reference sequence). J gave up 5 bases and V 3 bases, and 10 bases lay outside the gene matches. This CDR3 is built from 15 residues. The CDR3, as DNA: TGTGCCAGCAGCCACTTTGCGGCGGGGGATAACGAGCAGTACTTC. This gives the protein CASSHFAAGDNEQYF.